This T cell receptor (beta chain) was profiled in a study of T cell repertoires in cytomegalovirus infection. Study-wide background: Public TCR beta signatures provided an indication of both CMV infection and a matching HLA type. Study results and limitations: Ex vivo, HLA-C-restricted CMV-specific TCR beta clonotypes prevailed over the rest of the response.

About this clonotype itself: As yet, its antigen is unknown.

V dropped 3 bases and J dropped 0 bases, with 9 bases sitting between them. Germline CDR1 and CDR2: MNHGY and SAAAGT. This CDR3 region has 15 residues. A single record per CDR3 protein comes from TCRdb applying MiXCR to the reads. The profile shows roughly 7,900 distinct CDR3 sequences, less than 70% of them singletons. The source material was PBMCs, sequenced either directly or after in vitro stimulation (not recorded which). This rearrangement joins TRBV6-8 to TRBJ2-1; no clear D gene. This TCR was recovered from a human donor in good health (CMV status not recorded). Some clones in this sample may be carry-over from other donors' samples. The CDR3 is CASSYTGISYNEQFF. As DNA, the CDR3 is TGTGCCAGCAGTTATACGGGTATCTCCTACAATGAGCAGTTCTTC.